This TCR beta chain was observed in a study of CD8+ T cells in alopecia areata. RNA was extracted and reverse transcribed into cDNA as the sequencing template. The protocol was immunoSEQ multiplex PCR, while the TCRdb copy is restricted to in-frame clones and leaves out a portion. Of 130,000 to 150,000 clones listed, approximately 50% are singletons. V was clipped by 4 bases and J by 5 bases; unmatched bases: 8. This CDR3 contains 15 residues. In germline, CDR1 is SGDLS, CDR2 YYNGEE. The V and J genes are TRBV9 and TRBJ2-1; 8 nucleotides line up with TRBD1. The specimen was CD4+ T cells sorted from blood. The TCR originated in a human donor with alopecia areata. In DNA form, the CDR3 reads TGTGCCAGCAGCCACAGGGGGGAGGTTAACAATGAGCAGTTCTTC. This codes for CASSHRGEVNNEQFF.